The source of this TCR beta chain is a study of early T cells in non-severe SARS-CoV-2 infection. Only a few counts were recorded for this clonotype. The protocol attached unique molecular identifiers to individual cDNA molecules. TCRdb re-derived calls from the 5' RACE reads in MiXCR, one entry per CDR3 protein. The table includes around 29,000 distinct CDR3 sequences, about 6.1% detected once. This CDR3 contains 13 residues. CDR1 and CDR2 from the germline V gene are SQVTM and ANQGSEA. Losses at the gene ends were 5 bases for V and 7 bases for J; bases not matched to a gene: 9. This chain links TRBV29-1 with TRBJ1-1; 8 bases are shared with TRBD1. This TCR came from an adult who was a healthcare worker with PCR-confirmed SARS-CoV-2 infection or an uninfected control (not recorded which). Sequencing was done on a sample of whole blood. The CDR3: CSVHRGYRVEAFF. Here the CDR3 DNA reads TGCAGCGTTCACAGGGGGTATAGGGTTGAAGCTTTCTTT.